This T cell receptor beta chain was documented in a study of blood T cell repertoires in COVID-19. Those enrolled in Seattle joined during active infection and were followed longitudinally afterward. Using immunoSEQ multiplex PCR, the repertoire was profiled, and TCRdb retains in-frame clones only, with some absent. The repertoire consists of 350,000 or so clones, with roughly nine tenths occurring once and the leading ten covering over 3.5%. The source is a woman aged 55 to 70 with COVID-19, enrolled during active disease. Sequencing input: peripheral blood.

In DNA, the CDR3 is TGTGCCAGCAGTCTCTCCGGACAGGGGAGATTTGAAGCTTTCTTT. Its translation is CASSLSGQGRFEAFF. The chain is built from TRBV28 and TRBJ1-1; TRBD1 aligns across 9 bases. The CDR3 extends over 15 amino acids. The V gene end was trimmed by 5 bases and the J gene end by 7 bases; junction bases not matched to a gene: 11. The germline V gene has CDR1 MDHEN and CDR2 SYDVKM.